This T cell receptor beta chain came from a study of blood T cell repertoires in COVID-19 (dated by TCRdb to the early 2020s). At the level of the whole study: Collaborator samples came from the United States, Italy and Spain and covered acute and convalescent phases of COVID-19. The dataset comprised deeply sampled blood TCRbeta repertoires from subjects exposed to, actively infected with, or recovered from COVID-19. The prospective study material was composed of cDNA or gDNA derived from T cells, B-cell-depleted T cells, or PBMCs. The samples were drawn from two sources: the first 160 participants of the ongoing ImmuneRACE study, and fewer than 1,500 subjects contributed by 6 global collaborators. Where available, HLA class I and class II types were taken from metadata supplied by the sample provider and were not determined by assay-based typing. The repertoires were released in a freely available public database meant as a resource for research on the immune response to SARS-CoV-2. The sample metadata nearly always contained a de-identified subject ID, COVID-19 status, age in years and sex.

Participants in the prospective study were enrolled through a virtual design, were aged about 18 to 100 years, and lived in approximately 25 United States geographic areas. Cohort assignment in the prospective study relied on participant-reported clinical history from a screening survey and a study questionnaire. Recovered participants in ImmuneRACE Cohort 3 were defined as having two consecutive negative NP/OP PCR tests, clearance from a healthcare professional, or resolution of symptoms. Each participant in the prospective study had whole blood, serum and a nasopharyngeal or oropharyngeal swab collected by mobile phlebotomists. Prospective study participants could optionally give additional blood draws and questionnaires over a roughly 2-month period. Prospective study blood samples were shipped either frozen or at room temperature before DNA extraction. TCRbeta CDR3 regions were amplified from genomic DNA using the immunoSEQ Assay, a bias-controlled multiplex PCR. From the authors' description of their analysis: Nucleated cell counts per sample were estimated from amplification of reference gene primers within the assay. To quantify the absolute abundance of each unique TCRbeta CDR3 rearrangement, sequence reads were collapsed and filtered. For each sample, productive Simpson clonality was calculated by taking the square root of Simpson's diversity index across productive rearrangements. This immuneACCESS table, as held by TCRdb, lists in-frame sequences with V and J called but not all clones. Of the missing ones, under half trace to an unresolved V gene in checked studies; the others have no known cause. V and J calls and clone size are given by that table; D and trimming were obtained from the DNA. The sample includes a few hundred thousand clones, with around nine tenths observed a single time. The top ten hold approximately 9.3% of the sample.

CDR1 and CDR2, per the germline V gene (reference sequence), are SEHNR and FQNEAQ. The CDR3 sequence holds 12 residues, the cysteine and phenylalanine included. Only CDR3 DNA remains: 36 bases, in frame from the first base. Ends trimmed: V by 7 bases, J by 4 bases; bases unmatched to a gene: 3. Points on this clone: Its target antigen remains unknown. Nothing much larger sits one base from this clone, and base qualities are not available.

What the work shows at the level of the full study, not this receptor alone: Clinical and demographic metadata were provided uncurated, with the amount varying by source and participant.

Material: PBMCs or T cells enriched from blood (not recorded which). The rearrangement joined TRBV7-9 to TRBJ1-2; 7 junctional bases match TRBD1. The TCR originated in a woman in her forties or fifties who had recovered from COVID-19. The DNA sequence is given as TGTGCCAGCACCCGGACAGGCTATGGCTACACCTTC. Its product reads: CASTRTGYGYTF.